This passage covers 14 T cell receptor beta chains from one sample sequenced in a study of T-cell reconstitution after alpha-beta-depleted transplantation in children. It was with unique molecular identifiers that the TCRbeta library was prepared. A single record per CDR3 protein comes from TCRdb applying MiXCR to the PCR reads. In the table there are 400,000 to 450,000 distinct CDR3 sequences, approximately 41% of which are singletons. The material sequenced was PBMCs, taken before TCRalphabeta/CD19-depleted stem cell transplant. The receptors were gathered from a girl between 2 and 10 years old with aplastic anemia, due to receive a stem cell transplant.

This clonotype was seen more than once but under ten times. CDR3 sequence: CASSQQDGGRAGNTIYF. CDR3 bases: TGCGCCAGCAGCCAACAAGACGGGGGGCGCGCTGGAAACACCATATATTTT. The rearrangement joins TRBV4-3 to TRBJ1-3, with a weak D call TRBD1 (6 bases). The CDR3 totals 17 residues. The germline V gene encodes CDR1 LGHNA and CDR2 YSLEER. Trimming stripped 2 bases from V and 2 bases from J, with 16 bases between.

This clonotype was counted only a few times. This rearrangement joins TRBV6-2 or TRBV6-3 to TRBJ2-3, with 16 bases matching TRBD2. After removal of 0 bases from V and 1 base from J, the junction contained 10 bases not matched to a gene. This CDR3 region has 21 residues. Germline CDR1 MNHEY, CDR2 SVGEGT. Here the CDR3 reads CASSYSGLAGGPGRGTDTQYF. CDR3 DNA: TGTGCCAGCAGTTACTCGGGACTAGCGGGAGGGCCTGGACGGGGCACAGATACGCAGTATTTT.

This rearrangement joins TRBV27 to TRBJ2-3, with no clear D. This CDR3 region has 17 residues. Germline-derived CDR1 and CDR2 are MNHEY and SMNVEV (reference sequence). V dropped 2 bases and J dropped 6 bases, with 21 bases sitting between them. Here the CDR3 DNA reads TGTGCCAGCAGTTTAACTTCGCTGCCTAGTCGGTGGGATACGCAGTATTTT. Its translation: CASSLTSLPSRWDTQYF.

The table lists this clonotype with a few counts. The V gene is TRBV7-6, the J gene TRBJ2-5, with 9 bases identical to TRBD2. Per germline, CDR1 SGHVS and CDR2 FNYEAQ. The trim removed 4 bases at V and 4 bases at J, leaving 13 bases unmatched. CDR3 size: 17 residues. The CDR3, as DNA: TGTGCCAGCAGCTCCGACCTCCTAGCGGGATCTCGAGAGACCCAGTACTTC. It yields the protein CASSSDLLAGSRETQYF.

At least ten counts were recorded for this clonotype. This chain connects TRBV7-9 to TRBJ2-1, with 11 bases identical to TRBD1. This CDR3 spans 16 amino acids. Germline V gene lookup returns CDR1 SEHNR and CDR2 FQNEAQ (reference sequence). Trimming removed 7 bases from V and 3 bases from J; junction bases left unmatched: 8. The CDR3 here is CASTHPGTGGYNEQFF. In DNA, the CDR3 is TGTGCCAGCACCCACCCAGGGACAGGGGGCTACAATGAGCAGTTCTTC.

This chain connects TRBV5-1 to TRBJ2-7, with 8 bases fitting TRBD2. Germline lookup yields CDR1 SGHRS and CDR2 YFSETQ. Trimming took 4 bases from V and 1 from J; bases not matched to a gene: 7. The CDR3 contains 15 residues. CDR3 nucleotides: TGCGCCAGCAGCCGGCCGGGGGGGGGTTCCTACGAGCAGTACTTC. Translated: CASSRPGGGSYEQYF.

The chain joins TRBV7-2 to TRBJ2-7; the match to TRBD2 covers 11 bases. The V gene end was trimmed by 5 bases and the J gene end by 6 bases; junction bases not matched to a gene: 6. CDR3 length: 14 amino acids. Germline assignment: CDR1 SGHTA and CDR2 FQGNSA. The CDR3 sequence is CASSLRTSGREQYF. The CDR3 nucleotides read TGTGCCAGCAGCCTACGGACTAGCGGGCGCGAGCAGTACTTC. The full variable domain, with the rest looked up from reference TRBV7-2 and TRBJ2-7, is GAGVSQSPSNKVTEKGKDVELRCDPISGHTALYWYRQSLGQGLEFLIYFQGNSAPDKSGLPSDRFSAERTGGSVSTLTIQRTQQEDSAVYLCASSLRTSGREQYFGPGTRLTVT.

At least ten counts were recorded for this clonotype. One end of the junction does not line up with germline, which may come from a read error. This chain joins TRBV11-2 and TRBJ2-2; weak D call: TRBD1 (6 bases). CDR3 length: 14 amino acids. The germline CDR1 and CDR2 sequences are SGHAT and FQNNGV. CDR3 in DNA: TGTGCCAGCAGCCTAGACAGGTACACCGGGGAGCTGTTTTTT. This gives the protein CASSLDRYTGELFF.

This clonotype was observed a handful of times. The V gene is TRBV14, the J gene TRBJ2-7; 12 bases match TRBD2. This CDR3 is 17 amino acids long. Germline-derived CDR1 and CDR2 are SGHDN and FVKESK. V was clipped by 0 bases and J by 7 bases; unmatched bases: 10. CDR3 region: CASSQDLTSGRVWEQYF. CDR3 DNA sequence: TGTGCCAGCAGCCAAGATTTGACTAGCGGGAGAGTTTGGGAGCAGTACTTC. The full variable domain, with the rest looked up from reference TRBV14 and TRBJ2-7, is EAGVTQFPSHSVIEKGQTVTLRCDPISGHDNLYWYRRVMGKEIKFLLHFVKESKQDESGMPNNRFLAERTGGTYSTLKVQPAELEDSGVYFCASSQDLTSGRVWEQYFGPGTRLTVT.

This clonotype was observed many times. The chain recombines TRBV4-2 with TRBJ1-2; D is possibly TRBD1 (6 bases). Germline V lookup: CDR1 LGHNA, CDR2 YNFKEQ. This CDR3 is built from 15 residues. V lost 0 bases, J lost 5 bases, and 13 bases lay in between. The DNA of the CDR3 is TGTGCCAGCAGCCAAGAAACAGGGACTTTATATGGCTACACCTTC. Amino acid sequence: CASSQETGTLYGYTF.

This clonotype was counted many times. V gene TRBV2 combines with J gene TRBJ2-4, with 11 bases fitting TRBD2. From germline, CDR1 is SNHLY and CDR2 FYNNEI. CDR3 length equals 14 residues. After removal of 9 bases from V and 6 bases from J, the junction contained 7 bases not matched to a gene. The CDR3 nucleotides are TGTGCCAGTGCCACTAGCGGGAGAGGAAACATTCAGTACTTC. Translating gives CASATSGRGNIQYF.

The CDR3 here is CASSRGAQETQYF. In DNA form, the CDR3 reads TGCGCCAGCAGCCGTGGGGCCCAAGAGACCCAGTACTTC. This rearrangement joins TRBV5-1 to TRBJ2-5, with D possibly matching TRBD1 (5 bases). The CDR3 totals 13 residues. V was cut by 4 bases and J by 1 base, with 8 bases left in between. The V gene's germline CDR1 is SGHRS and CDR2 YFSETQ.

J is TRBJ2-5 and V is TRBV29-1; TRBD2 matches at 10 bases. The length of the CDR3 is 13 residues. V shed 4 bases, J shed 5 bases, and the junction held 4 bases outside the gene matches. Germline loops: CDR1 SQVTM, CDR2 ANQGSEA. DNA for the CDR3: TGCAGCGTTGCCGAGCGGGGGGGTGAGACCCAGTACTTC. This encodes CSVAERGGETQYF. The full variable domain, rest sourced from reference TRBV29-1 and TRBJ2-5, is SAVISQKPSRDICQRGTSLTIQCQVDSQVTMMFWYRQQPGQSLTLIATANQGSEATYESGFVIDKFPISRPNLTFSTLTVSNMSPEDSSIYLCSVAERGGETQYFGPGTRLLVL.

This clonotype has more than one count but fewer than ten. Written as DNA, the CDR3 is TGCGCCAGCAGCTTGGCTCTTAGCGGGAGGGCCAAGGAGCAGTTCTTC. Protein sequence: CASSLALSGRAKEQFF. The chain recombines TRBV5-1 with TRBJ2-1; 11 bases agree with TRBD2. Germline values: CDR1 SGHRS, CDR2 YFSETQ. This CDR3 spans 16 amino acids. V was pared by 0 bases and J by 10 bases, with 9 bases of the junction left unmatched.